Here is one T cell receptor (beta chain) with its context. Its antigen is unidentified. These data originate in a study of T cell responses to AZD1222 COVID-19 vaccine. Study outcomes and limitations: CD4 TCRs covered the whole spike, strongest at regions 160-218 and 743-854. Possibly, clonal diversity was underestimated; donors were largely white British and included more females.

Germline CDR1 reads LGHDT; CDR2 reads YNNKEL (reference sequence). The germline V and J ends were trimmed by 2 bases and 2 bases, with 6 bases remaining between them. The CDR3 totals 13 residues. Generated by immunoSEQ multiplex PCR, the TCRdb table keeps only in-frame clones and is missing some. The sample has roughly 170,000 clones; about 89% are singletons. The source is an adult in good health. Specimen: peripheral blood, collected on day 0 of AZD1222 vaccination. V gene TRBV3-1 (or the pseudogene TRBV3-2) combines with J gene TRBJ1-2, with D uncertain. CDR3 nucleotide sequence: TGTGCCAGCAGCCAACTGGGAAACTATGGCTACACCTTC. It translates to CASSQLGNYGYTF.